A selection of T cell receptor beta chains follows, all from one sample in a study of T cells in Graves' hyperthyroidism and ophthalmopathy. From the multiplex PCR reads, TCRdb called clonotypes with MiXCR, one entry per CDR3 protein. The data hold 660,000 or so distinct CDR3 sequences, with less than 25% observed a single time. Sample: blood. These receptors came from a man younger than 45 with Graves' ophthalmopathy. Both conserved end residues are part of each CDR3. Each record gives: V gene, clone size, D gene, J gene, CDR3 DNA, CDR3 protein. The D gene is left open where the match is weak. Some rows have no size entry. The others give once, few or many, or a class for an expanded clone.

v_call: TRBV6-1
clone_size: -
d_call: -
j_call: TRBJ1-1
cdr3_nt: TGTGCCAGCAGTCCTCAACCCTTTACAGGGTTTGAGGGGCACACTGAAGCTTTCTTT
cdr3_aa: CASSPQPFTGFEGHTEAFF

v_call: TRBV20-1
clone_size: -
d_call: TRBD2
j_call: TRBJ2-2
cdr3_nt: TGCAGTGCTAGGGGGGGTAGCGGGAGAATCACCGGGGAGCTGTTTTTT
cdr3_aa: CSARGGSGRITGELFF

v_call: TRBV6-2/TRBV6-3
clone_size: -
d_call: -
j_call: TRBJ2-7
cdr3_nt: TGTGCCAGCAGTTACTCAAGGGGCAGGGACTACGAGCAGTACTTC
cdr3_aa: CASSYSRGRDYEQYF

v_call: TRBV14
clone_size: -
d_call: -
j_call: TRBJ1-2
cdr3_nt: TGTGCCAGCAGCCCTAAAGGAGGGGCGCCCTATGGCTACACCTTC
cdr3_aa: CASSPKGGAPYGYTF

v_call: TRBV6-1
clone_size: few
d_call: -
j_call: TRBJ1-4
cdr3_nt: TGTGCCAGCAGTACTCAAGGGGCGAGTGAAAAACTGTTTTTT
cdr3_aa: CASSTQGASEKLFF

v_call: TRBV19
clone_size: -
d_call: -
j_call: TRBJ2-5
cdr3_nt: TGTGCCAGTAGTATCTGGGGGATTGGGGAGACCCAGTACTTC
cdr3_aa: CASSIWGIGETQYF

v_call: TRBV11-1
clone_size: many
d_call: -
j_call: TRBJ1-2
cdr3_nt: TGTGCCAGCAGCTCCACGGACGCCGGTTATGGCTACACCTTC
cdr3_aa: CASSSTDAGYGYTF

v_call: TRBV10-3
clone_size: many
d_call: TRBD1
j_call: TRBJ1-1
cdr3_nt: TGTGCCATCAGTGAAAGGACAGGGAACACTGAAGCTTTCTTT
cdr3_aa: CAISERTGNTEAFF

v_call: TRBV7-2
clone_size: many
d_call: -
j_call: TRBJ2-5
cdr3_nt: TGTGCCAGCAGCCGAGGGGGGGGGGGCCAAGAGACCCAGTACTTC
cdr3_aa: CASSRGGGGQETQYF

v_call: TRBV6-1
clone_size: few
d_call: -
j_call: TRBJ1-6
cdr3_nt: TGTGCCAGCAGTGAACGGCGAGACAGAAATTCACCCCTCCACTTT
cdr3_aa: CASSERRDRNSPLHF

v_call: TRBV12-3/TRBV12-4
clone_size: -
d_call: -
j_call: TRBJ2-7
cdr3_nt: TGTGCCAGCAGTCCGGGCCTTAGGGGGTCCTACGAGCAGTACTTC
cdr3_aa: CASSPGLRGSYEQYF

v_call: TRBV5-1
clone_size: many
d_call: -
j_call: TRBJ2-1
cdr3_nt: TGCGCCAGCAGGAATGACGGTCCTGAGCAGTTCTTC
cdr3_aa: CASRNDGPEQFF

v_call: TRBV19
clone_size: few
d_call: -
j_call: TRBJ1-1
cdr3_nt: TGTGCCAGTAGGGCCGGGGGGGGGTGGACTGAAGCTTTCTTT
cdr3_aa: CASRAGGGWTEAFF